This is a list of T cell receptor beta chains from one sample in a study of blood T cells in healthy people across ages. One entry per CDR3 protein results from TCRdb running MiXCR on the 5' RACE reads. The table has roughly 1,800,000 distinct CDR3 sequences, roughly 50% seen once. Sequencing was done on a sample of blood. Receptor source: a woman aged 35 to 49 in good health. The conserved cysteine and the conserved F or W are not part of the CDR3 here. Each record gives: V gene, D gene, CDR3 protein. A D gene is named only where the DNA matches it firmly.

V gene: TRBV7-2
D gene: TRBD2
CDR3 protein: ASSLGLAGGPKGNEQF

V gene: TRBV2
D gene: .
CDR3 protein: ASSEALETQY

V gene: TRBV14
D gene: TRBD2
CDR3 protein: ASSPTSGIHNEQY

V gene: TRBV6-5
D gene: TRBD2
CDR3 protein: ASSYSSLGRGTYNEQF

V gene: TRBV14
D gene: .
CDR3 protein: ASSQYSFGLH

V gene: TRBV27
D gene: TRBD2
CDR3 protein: ASRGESDTQY

V gene: TRBV13
D gene: TRBD1
CDR3 protein: ASSSGQKVYEQY

V gene: TRBV28
D gene: TRBD1
CDR3 protein: ASSLMGQGTQTQY

V gene: TRBV7-2
D gene: TRBD1
CDR3 protein: ASSLDGVRGPNNEQF

V gene: TRBV7-2
D gene: .
CDR3 protein: ASSLQPGFPYEQY

V gene: TRBV6-2/TRBV6-3
D gene: TRBD2
CDR3 protein: ASSYSSAGGQETQY

V gene: TRBV25-1
D gene: TRBD1
CDR3 protein: ASSEPIDREGYT

V gene: TRBV20-1
D gene: .
CDR3 protein: SAAGWQIQETQY

V gene: TRBV7-9
D gene: .
CDR3 protein: ASSPANTDTQY

V gene: TRBV20-1
D gene: .
CDR3 protein: SARRLSDQY

V gene: TRBV20-1
D gene: .
CDR3 protein: SPQVNTEAF

V gene: TRBV20-1
D gene: .
CDR3 protein: SARVDRFPYEQY

V gene: TRBV11-1
D gene: .
CDR3 protein: ASSLSGRNNSPLH

V gene: TRBV6-5
D gene: .
CDR3 protein: ASSPRREGHAEAF

V gene: TRBV7-9
D gene: .
CDR3 protein: ASSLIGALGGYT

V gene: TRBV3-1
D gene: .
CDR3 protein: ASSSSLTRYGYT

V gene: TRBV25-1
D gene: .
CDR3 protein: ASSASGAYNEQF

V gene: TRBV12-3/TRBV12-4
D gene: .
CDR3 protein: ASSPGDAEAYEQY

V gene: TRBV7-8
D gene: .
CDR3 protein: ASSVDDRMGEQY

V gene: TRBV28
D gene: .
CDR3 protein: ASSGWEYNEQF

V gene: TRBV28
D gene: TRBD1
CDR3 protein: ASSPGGPPYEQY

V gene: TRBV7-2
D gene: .
CDR3 protein: ASSAIGQNTLSNYGYT

V gene: TRBV19
D gene: .
CDR3 protein: ASSRQYLNEQF

V gene: TRBV28
D gene: .
CDR3 protein: ASSPTGAGLAEQF

V gene: TRBV28
D gene: TRBD2
CDR3 protein: ASSPRLAGGSATQY

V gene: TRBV11-2
D gene: .
CDR3 protein: ASSAGMVYGYT

V gene: TRBV6-5
D gene: .
CDR3 protein: ASSSTPQTHYGYT

V gene: TRBV5-1
D gene: .
CDR3 protein: ASSLGDGQDTQY

V gene: TRBV10-3
D gene: TRBD1
CDR3 protein: ATSTGDQETQY

V gene: TRBV7-9
D gene: .
CDR3 protein: ASSPTASSYNEQF

V gene: TRBV6-1
D gene: TRBD2
CDR3 protein: ASTSGGLAGAAYEQY

V gene: TRBV7-9
D gene: .
CDR3 protein: ASSWGSTTDTQY

V gene: TRBV6-2/TRBV6-3
D gene: TRBD1
CDR3 protein: ASTDRQGGIPEAF

V gene: TRBV7-9
D gene: .
CDR3 protein: ASSPPGRVNEKLF

V gene: TRBV7-2
D gene: TRBD2
CDR3 protein: ASSLSAGGRDTQY

V gene: TRBV7-9
D gene: .
CDR3 protein: ASSPGGQGYREGYT

V gene: TRBV11-1
D gene: .
CDR3 protein: ASSLAAFGMQF